The 21 T cell receptor beta chains below were found in one sample sequenced in a study of blood T cells in healthy people across ages. A second PCR, run for about 7 to 11 cycles, used a sample-barcoded 5' primer plus a J-beta primer mix. From the 5' RACE reads, TCRdb called clonotypes with MiXCR, one entry per CDR3 protein. The sample contains about 1.5 million distinct CDR3 sequences, approximately 43% of which appear only once. The sample was blood. The source of these receptors is a woman aged 18-30 years in good health.

The chain carries TRBV20-1 and TRBJ1-2; 8 positions agree with TRBD1. This CDR3 is built from 13 residues. Germline-derived CDR1 and CDR2 are DFQATT and SNEGSKA (reference sequence). The V and J ends lost 1 base and 6 bases, in that order; junction bases with no gene match: 4. CDR3 in DNA: TGCAGTGCTAGAGTTCGGACAGGGCATGGCTACACCTTC. Its protein product is CSARVRTGHGYTF.

The J gene is TRBJ2-3, the V gene TRBV30, with D tentatively TRBD2 (6 bases). V was trimmed by 2 bases and J by 5 bases, leaving 8 bases between them. Germline V lookup: CDR1 GTSNPN, CDR2 SVGIG (reference sequence). The CDR3 runs to 12 residues. The CDR3 is CAWSHGGDTQYF. The CDR3 DNA follows: TGTGCCTGGAGTCACGGGGGAGATACGCAGTATTTT.

The sample holds a few counts of this clonotype. The V and J genes are TRBV20-1 and TRBJ2-1; possibly TRBD2 for D (5 bases). V lost 4 bases and J lost 6, with 13 bases in between. Germline loops: CDR1 DFQATT, CDR2 SNEGSKA (reference sequence). The CDR3 contains 13 residues. CDR3 sequence: CSAMALRGNEQFF. CDR3 DNA sequence: TGCAGTGCTATGGCCCTCCGGGGCAATGAGCAGTTCTTC.

This chain uses TRBV7-9 with TRBJ1-2; D remains ambiguous. The V and J ends lost 0 bases and 8 bases respectively, with 13 bases between them. The CDR3 is 14 amino acids. The germline CDR1 and CDR2 sequences are SEHNR and FQNEAQ (reference sequence). CDR3 sequence reads: CASSLAALVGGYTF. CDR3 nucleotide sequence: TGTGCCAGCAGCTTAGCGGCGTTGGTTGGAGGCTACACCTTC.

The chain carries TRBV27 and TRBJ2-5, with TRBD1 matching 8 bases. The J call is uncertain, as TRBJ2-7 better fits the DNA end. CDR3 size: 15 residues. In germline, CDR1 is MNHEY, CDR2 SMNVEV (reference sequence). The CDR3 DNA sequence: TGTGCCAGCAGATCCCTGGCAGGGGGCATTTACGAGCAGTACTTC. This codes for CASRSLAGGIYEQYF.

J is TRBJ1-1 and V is TRBV6-5; a possible D gene is TRBD1 (5 bases). Trimming removed 2 bases at V and 10 bases at J, with 14 bases between. The CDR3 consists of 13 residues. Germline V gives CDR1 MNHEY, CDR2 SVGAGI. The CDR3 region is CASSYGSGGLAFF. The CDR3 DNA reads TGTGCCAGCAGTTACGGGTCCGGGGGTTTAGCTTTCTTT.

The rearrangement uses TRBV4-3 and TRBJ2-7, with 11 bases that match TRBD2. J lost 2 bases, V lost 0 bases, and 9 bases had no gene match. Germline CDR1 LGHNA, CDR2 YSLEER. The CDR3 runs 18 residues. This chain's CDR3 is CASSQDLSVTSGAYEQYF. In nucleotides, the CDR3 is TGCGCCAGCAGCCAAGATCTTTCTGTGACTAGCGGGGCCTACGAGCAGTACTTC.

This chain links TRBV4-3 with TRBJ1-1, with 7 nucleotides matching TRBD1. Germline V gene lookup returns CDR1 LGHNA and CDR2 YSLEER. There are 17 residues in the CDR3. J was trimmed by 0 bases and V by 3 bases; bases with no gene match: 10. This chain's CDR3 is CASSHFSATGMNTEAFF. Written as DNA, the CDR3 is TGCGCCAGCAGCCACTTCTCTGCGACAGGGATGAACACTGAAGCTTTCTTT.

This clonotype was counted between two and nine times. CDR3 amino acids: CASSQDSREDRTDTQYF. The CDR3 DNA reads TGCGCCAGCAGCCAAGATTCCAGGGAGGATCGCACAGATACGCAGTATTTT. The rearrangement uses TRBV4-3 and TRBJ2-3; weak D call: TRBD2 (6 bases). CDR3 length equals 17 residues. V was pared by 0 bases and J by 1 base, with 14 bases between. CDR1 is LGHNA, CDR2 YSLEER, per germline.

This clonotype has only a few counts. The rearrangement uses TRBV15 and TRBJ2-5, with 10 bases identical to TRBD1. The DNA end favors TRBJ2-7, so the J call may be wrong. This CDR3 spans 14 amino acids. Looked up from germline, CDR1 is LNHNV and CDR2 is YYDKDF (reference sequence). The CDR3 coding sequence is TGTGCCACCAGCACCTGGGACAGGGGAAACGAGCAGTACTTC. Translating it yields CATSTWDRGNEQYF.

The chain has TRBV4-3 and TRBJ2-3, with 11 bases that match TRBD1. In germline, CDR1 is LGHNA, CDR2 YSLEER. Trimming cost V 0 bases and J 1 base; bases outside gene matches: 6. The CDR3 covers 18 residues. In DNA form, the CDR3 reads TGCGCCAGCAGCCAAGATCTAGGACAGGGGGCCGGCACAGATACGCAGTATTTT. It specifies CASSQDLGQGAGTDTQYF.

The chain couples TRBV20-1 to TRBJ2-7; no definite D call. Germline V CDR1 and CDR2: DFQATT, SNEGSKA (reference sequence). V shed 3 bases and J shed 2 bases, with 11 bases lying between them. This CDR3 is built from 13 residues. The CDR3 region has the DNA TGCAGTGCTAGTCGTCCTGGGACCTACGAGCAGTACTTC. Its protein is CSASRPGTYEQYF.

This clonotype has more than one count but fewer than ten. The chain carries TRBV29-1 and TRBJ2-5, with 8 positions matching TRBD1. Germline CDR1 is SQVTM and CDR2 is ANQGSEA. V lost 6 bases and J lost 5; bases outside the gene matches: 11. The CDR3 sequence is 14 residues long. CDR3 coding DNA: TGCAGCGTGCCGGACAGGGCGTCTTATGAGACCCAGTACTTC. Translation: CSVPDRASYETQYF.

The chain carries TRBV21-1 and TRBJ1-2. TRBV21-1 has pseudogene status. The CDR3 contains 11 residues. CDR3 coding DNA: TGTGCCAGCAGCAAATATTATGGCTACACCTTC. As protein: CASSKYYGYTF.

The rearrangement uses TRBV7-2 and TRBJ1-2, with a tentative D call TRBD1 (5 bases). CDR3 size: 14 residues. Germline CDR1 SGHTA, CDR2 FQGNSA. Trimming took off 0 bases at V and 8 bases at J, with 13 bases between the two ends. The CDR3, as DNA: TGTGCCAGCAGCTTAGCGTCGGCAGGGAAAGGCTACACCTTC. Its translation: CASSLASAGKGYTF.

This clonotype was counted a few times. The rearrangement links TRBV5-6 to TRBJ1-2; D may be TRBD1 (6 bases). The CDR3 consists of 15 residues. V lost 5 bases to trimming and J lost 4 bases, with 18 bases between them. The germline CDR1 and CDR2 sequences are SGHDT and YYEEEE. CDR3 sequence (DNA): TGTGCCAGCAGACAAAGACAGGTCTTCCCCTATGGCTACACCTTC. It encodes CASRQRQVFPYGYTF.

The chain links TRBV5-1 to TRBJ2-3; tentatively, D is TRBD2 (6 bases). CDR1 and CDR2 (germline): SGHRS, YFSETQ. This CDR3 region has 17 residues. The germline V and J ends were trimmed by 3 bases and 2 bases, with 19 bases remaining between them. CDR3 DNA: TGCGCCAGCAGCTCGGGGGTCTCATTTTTTCCCACAGATACGCAGTATTTT. This gives the protein CASSSGVSFFPTDTQYF.

This chain uses TRBV3-1 with TRBJ2-1; perhaps TRBD2 as D (5 bases). CDR3 length equals 16 residues. Germline loops: CDR1 LGHDT, CDR2 YNNKEL (reference sequence). V dropped 0 bases and J dropped 8 bases, with 17 bases sitting between them. The DNA of the CDR3 is TGTGCCAGCAGCCAAGAACTCCGAGCGGAGTGGTATGAGCAGTTCTTC. Translated: CASSQELRAEWYEQFF.

The J gene is TRBJ2-5, the V gene TRBV6-6; D is undetermined. This CDR3 region has 12 residues. V dropped 5 bases and J dropped 11 bases, with 15 bases sitting between them. Germline V lookup: CDR1 MNHNY, CDR2 SVGAGI (reference sequence). DNA of the CDR3: TGTGCCAGCAGTCCTGTTAACAATGAGCAGTACTTC. It yields the protein CASSPVNNEQYF.

V is TRBV5-1 and J is TRBJ1-2, with 7 bases aligning to TRBD1. The V gene end was trimmed by 0 bases and the J gene end by 4 bases; junction bases not matched to a gene: 12. Germline V gene lookup returns CDR1 SGHRS and CDR2 YFSETQ. There are 17 residues in the CDR3. CDR3 coding DNA: TGCGCCAGCAGCTTGGAAGGGACAGACCCCAAAATCTATGGCTACACCTTC. Translating gives CASSLEGTDPKIYGYTF.

The chain joins TRBV20-1 to TRBJ1-2; unclear D gene. The V end lost 0 bases, the J end lost 8 bases, and 7 bases lay between the germline ends. Germline CDR1 and CDR2: DFQATT and SNEGSKA (reference sequence). This CDR3 has 11 amino acids. The chain's CDR3 is CSARDPEGYTF. CDR3 nucleotide sequence: TGCAGTGCTAGAGACCCAGAAGGCTACACCTTC.